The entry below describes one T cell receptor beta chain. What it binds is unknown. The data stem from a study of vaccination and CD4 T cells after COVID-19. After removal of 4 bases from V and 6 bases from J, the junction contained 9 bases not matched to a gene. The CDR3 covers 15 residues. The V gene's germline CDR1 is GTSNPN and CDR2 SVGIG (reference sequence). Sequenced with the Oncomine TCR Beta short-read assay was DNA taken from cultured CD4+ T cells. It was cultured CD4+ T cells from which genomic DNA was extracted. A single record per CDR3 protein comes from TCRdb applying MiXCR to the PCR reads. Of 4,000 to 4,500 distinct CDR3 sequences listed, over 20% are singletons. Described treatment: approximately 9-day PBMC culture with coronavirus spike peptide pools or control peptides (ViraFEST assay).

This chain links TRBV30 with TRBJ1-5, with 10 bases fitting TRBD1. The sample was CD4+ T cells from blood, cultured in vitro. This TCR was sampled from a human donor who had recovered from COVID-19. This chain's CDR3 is CAWTRPGQGPQPQHF. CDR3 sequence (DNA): TGTGCCTGGACTCGCCCGGGACAGGGGCCTCAGCCCCAGCATTTT.